The sequence of this T cell receptor (beta chain) was determined in a study of control samples from healthy donors and cancer patients. This table comes from immunoSEQ multiplex PCR, and its TCRdb copy is limited to in-frame clones, with some not included. This sample has around 20,000 clones, with around 84% found just once. With 5 bases removed from V and 4 bases from J, the gap between germline ends came to 30 bases. There are 20 residues in the CDR3. The germline CDR1 and CDR2 sequences are SGHNT and YENEEA. Sequencing used PBMCs. The chain has TRBV11-3 and TRBJ2-1; possible D gene TRBD2, 10 bases. The clonotype was recovered from a woman between 65 and 79 years old with colorectal cancer. This chain's CDR3 is CASSPTGGLAGGPFYNEQFF. The DNA for the CDR3 is TGTGCCAGCAGCCCGACAGGGGGATTAGCGGGGGGTCCCTTTTACAATGAGCAGTTCTTC.